This TCR beta chain is from a study of neoadjuvant anti-PD-1 for oral cavity cancer. General study results and limits: Post-treatment tumors with larger preexisting clones showed more shrinkage. Pretreatment Treg/Th17 ratio correlated inversely with post-treatment tumor clonality.

Germline V gene lookup returns CDR1 SGDLS and CDR2 YYNGEE. Between the trimmed V and J ends, which lost 6 bases and 5 bases, there was a span of 15 bases. The length of the CDR3 is 14 residues. The protocol was immunoSEQ multiplex PCR, while the TCRdb copy is restricted to in-frame clones and leaves out a portion. Of under 2,500 clones in the sample, 45% to 75% were seen once. As to time point: after neoadjuvant nivolumab, at surgical resection. Remarks on this clone: The antigen is not known.

Sequences were derived from tumor tissue, sampled after nivolumab (anti-PD-1) treatment. The origin of this receptor is a person between 35 and 79 years old with oral cavity squamous cell carcinoma. The chain combines TRBV9 with TRBJ1-5, with D unclear. The CDR3 bases are TGTGCCAGCAACCCCTGGGGAGGAGATCAGCCCCAGCATTTT. Residues: CASNPWGGDQPQHF.